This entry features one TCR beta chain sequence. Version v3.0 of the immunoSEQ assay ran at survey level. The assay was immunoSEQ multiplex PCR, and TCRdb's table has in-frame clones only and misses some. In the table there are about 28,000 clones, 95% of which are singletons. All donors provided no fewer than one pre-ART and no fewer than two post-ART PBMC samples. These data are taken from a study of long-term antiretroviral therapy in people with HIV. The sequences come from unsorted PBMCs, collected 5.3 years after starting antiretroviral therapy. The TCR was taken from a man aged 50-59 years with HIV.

DNA for the CDR3: TGTGCCAGCAGCAAAGCGCGGGACAGGGACAATCAGCCCCAGCATTTT. Protein sequence: CASSKARDRDNQPQHF. The chain employs TRBV21-1 and TRBJ1-5; the table's D call, TRBD1, was not checked against the DNA. TRBV21-1 is recorded as a pseudogene. The CDR3 spans 16 residues.